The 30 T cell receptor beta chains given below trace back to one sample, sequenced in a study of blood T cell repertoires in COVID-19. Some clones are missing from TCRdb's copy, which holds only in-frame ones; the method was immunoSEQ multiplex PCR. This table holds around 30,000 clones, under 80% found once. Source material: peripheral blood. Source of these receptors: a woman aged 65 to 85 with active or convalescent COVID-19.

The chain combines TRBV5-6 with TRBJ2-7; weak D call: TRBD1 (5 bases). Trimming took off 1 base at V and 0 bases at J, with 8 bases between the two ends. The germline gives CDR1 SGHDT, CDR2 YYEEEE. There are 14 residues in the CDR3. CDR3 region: CASSLFDSSYEQYF. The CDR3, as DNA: TGTGCCAGCAGCTTGTTTGACAGCTCCTACGAGCAGTACTTC.

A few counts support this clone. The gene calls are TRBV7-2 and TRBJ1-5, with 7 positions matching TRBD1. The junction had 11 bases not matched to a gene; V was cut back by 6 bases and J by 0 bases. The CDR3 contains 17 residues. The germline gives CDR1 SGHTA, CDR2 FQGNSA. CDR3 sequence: CASSQGGGQISNQPQHF. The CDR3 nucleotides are TGTGCCAGCAGTCAGGGGGGCGGACAGATTAGCAATCAGCCCCAGCATTTT.

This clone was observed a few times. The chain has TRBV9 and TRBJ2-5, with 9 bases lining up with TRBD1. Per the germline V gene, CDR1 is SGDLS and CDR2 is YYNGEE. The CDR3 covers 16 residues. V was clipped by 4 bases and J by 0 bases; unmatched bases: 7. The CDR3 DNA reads TGTGCCAGCAGCCCCGGGGACAGGGAGAACCAAGAGACCCAGTACTTC. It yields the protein CASSPGDRENQETQYF.

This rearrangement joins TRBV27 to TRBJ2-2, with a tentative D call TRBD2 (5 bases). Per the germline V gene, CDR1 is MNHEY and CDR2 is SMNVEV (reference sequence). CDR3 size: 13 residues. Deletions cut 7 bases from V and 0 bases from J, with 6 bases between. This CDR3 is CASKRSNTGELFF. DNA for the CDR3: TGTGCCAGCAAGCGGTCGAACACCGGGGAGCTGTTTTTT.

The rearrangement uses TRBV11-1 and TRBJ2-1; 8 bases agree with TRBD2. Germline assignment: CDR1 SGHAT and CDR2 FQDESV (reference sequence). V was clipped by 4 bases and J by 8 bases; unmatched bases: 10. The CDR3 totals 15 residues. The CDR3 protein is CASSSRVGGGYEQFF. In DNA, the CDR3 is TGTGCCAGCAGCTCAAGAGTAGGCGGGGGGTATGAGCAGTTCTTC.

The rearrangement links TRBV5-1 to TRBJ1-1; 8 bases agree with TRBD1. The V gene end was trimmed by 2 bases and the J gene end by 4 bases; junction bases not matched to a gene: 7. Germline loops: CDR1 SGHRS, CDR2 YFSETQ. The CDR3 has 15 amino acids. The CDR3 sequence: CASSLSTGTGTEAFF. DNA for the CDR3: TGCGCCAGCAGCTTATCCACCGGGACAGGCACTGAAGCTTTCTTT.

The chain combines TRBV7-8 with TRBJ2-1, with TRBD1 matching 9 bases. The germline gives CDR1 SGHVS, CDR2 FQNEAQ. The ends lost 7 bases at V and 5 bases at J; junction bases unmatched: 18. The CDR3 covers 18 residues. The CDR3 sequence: CASTPGQGNLFRDNEQFF. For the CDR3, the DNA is TGTGCCAGCACCCCGGGACAGGGTAACTTGTTTCGTGACAATGAGCAGTTCTTC.

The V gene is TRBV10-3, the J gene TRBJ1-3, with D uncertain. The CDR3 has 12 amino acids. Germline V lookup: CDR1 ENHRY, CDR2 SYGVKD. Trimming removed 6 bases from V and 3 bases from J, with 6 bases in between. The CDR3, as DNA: TGTGCCATCAGCCCAGGTGGAAACACCATATATTTT. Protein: CAISPGGNTIYF.

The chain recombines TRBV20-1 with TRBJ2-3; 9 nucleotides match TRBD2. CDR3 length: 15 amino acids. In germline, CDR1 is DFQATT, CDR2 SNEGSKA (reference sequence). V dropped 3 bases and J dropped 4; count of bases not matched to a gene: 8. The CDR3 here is CSASRPAGGSDTQYF. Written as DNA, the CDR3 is TGCAGTGCTAGTAGGCCAGCGGGAGGTTCAGATACGCAGTATTTT.

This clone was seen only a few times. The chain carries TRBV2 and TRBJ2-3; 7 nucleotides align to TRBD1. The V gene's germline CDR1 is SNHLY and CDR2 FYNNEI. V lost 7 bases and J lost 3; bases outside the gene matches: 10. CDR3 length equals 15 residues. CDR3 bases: TGTGCCAGCATGGACCAGGGGGTACTTACAGATACGCAGTATTTT. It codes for CASMDQGVLTDTQYF.

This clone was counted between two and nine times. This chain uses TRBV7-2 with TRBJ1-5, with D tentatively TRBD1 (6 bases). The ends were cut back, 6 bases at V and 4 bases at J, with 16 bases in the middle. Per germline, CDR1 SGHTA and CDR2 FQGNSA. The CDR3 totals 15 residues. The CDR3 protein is CASSEKGGANQPQHF. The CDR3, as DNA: TGTGCCAGCAGTGAAAAGGGGGGGGCGAATCAGCCCCAGCATTTT.

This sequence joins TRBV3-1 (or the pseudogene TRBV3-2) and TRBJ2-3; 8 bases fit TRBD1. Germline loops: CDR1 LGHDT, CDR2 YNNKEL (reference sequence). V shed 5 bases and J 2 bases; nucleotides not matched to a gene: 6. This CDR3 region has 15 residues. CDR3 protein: CASSGTGLSTDTQYF. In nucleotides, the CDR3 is TGTGCCAGCAGCGGGACAGGCCTTTCCACAGATACGCAGTATTTT.

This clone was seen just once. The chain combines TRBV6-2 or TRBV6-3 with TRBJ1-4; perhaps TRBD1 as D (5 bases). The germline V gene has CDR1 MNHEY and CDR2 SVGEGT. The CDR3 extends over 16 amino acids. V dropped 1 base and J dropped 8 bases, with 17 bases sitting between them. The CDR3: CASSYWSGGIGEKLFF. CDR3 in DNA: TGTGCCAGCAGTTACTGGAGCGGGGGAATCGGAGAAAAACTGTTTTTT.

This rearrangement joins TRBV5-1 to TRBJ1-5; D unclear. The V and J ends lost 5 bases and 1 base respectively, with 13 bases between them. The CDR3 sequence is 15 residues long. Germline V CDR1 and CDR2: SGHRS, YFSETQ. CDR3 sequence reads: CASSPNGGSNQPQHF. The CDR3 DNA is TGCGCCAGCAGTCCCAACGGAGGGAGCAATCAGCCCCAGCATTTT.

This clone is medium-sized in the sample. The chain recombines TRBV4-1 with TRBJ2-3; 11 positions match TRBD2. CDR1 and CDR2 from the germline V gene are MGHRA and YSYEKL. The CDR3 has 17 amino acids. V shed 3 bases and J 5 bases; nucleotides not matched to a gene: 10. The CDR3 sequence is CASSQTLAGGVVDTQYF. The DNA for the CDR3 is TGCGCCAGCAGCCAGACCCTAGCGGGGGGCGTGGTAGATACGCAGTATTTT.

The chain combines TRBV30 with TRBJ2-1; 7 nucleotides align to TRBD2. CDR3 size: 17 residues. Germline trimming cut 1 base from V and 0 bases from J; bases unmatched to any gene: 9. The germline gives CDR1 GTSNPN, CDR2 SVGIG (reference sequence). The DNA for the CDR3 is TGTGCCTGGAGTGGTGGGACTACCACGTCCTCCTACAATGAGCAGTTCTTC. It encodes CAWSGGTTTSSYNEQFF. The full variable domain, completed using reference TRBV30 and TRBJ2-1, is SQTIHQWPATLVQPVGSPLSLECTVEGTSNPNLYWYRQAAGRGLQLLFYSVGIGQISSEVPQNLSASRPQDRQFILSSKKLLLSDSGFYLCAWSGGTTTSSYNEQFFGPGTRLTVL.

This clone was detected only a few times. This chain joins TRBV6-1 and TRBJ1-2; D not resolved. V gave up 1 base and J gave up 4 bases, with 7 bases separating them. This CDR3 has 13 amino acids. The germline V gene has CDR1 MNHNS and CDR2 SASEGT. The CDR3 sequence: CASSEVGSYGYTF. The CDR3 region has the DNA TGTGCCAGCAGTGAAGTAGGGAGCTATGGCTACACCTTC.

CDR3 in DNA: TGCGCCAGCAGCTTTACCGGGGGTTTCCAAGAGACCCAGTACTTC. Protein: CASSFTGGFQETQYF. The chain couples TRBV5-1 to TRBJ2-5; possible D gene TRBD2, 6 bases. V was pared by 2 bases and J by 1 base, with 12 bases between. The CDR3 has 15 residues. CDR1 and CDR2 from the germline V gene are SGHRS and YFSETQ.

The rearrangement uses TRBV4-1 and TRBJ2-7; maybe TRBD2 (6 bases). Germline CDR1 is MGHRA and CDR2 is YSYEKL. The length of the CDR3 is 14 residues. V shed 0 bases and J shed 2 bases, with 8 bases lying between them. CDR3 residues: CASSQEASAYEQYF. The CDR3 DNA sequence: TGCGCCAGCAGCCAAGAAGCTAGCGCCTACGAGCAGTACTTC.

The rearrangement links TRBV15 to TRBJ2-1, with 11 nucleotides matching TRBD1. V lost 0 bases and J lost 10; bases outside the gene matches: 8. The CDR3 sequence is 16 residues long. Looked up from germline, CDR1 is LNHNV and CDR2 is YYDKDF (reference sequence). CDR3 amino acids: CATSRDRGTGGSEQFF. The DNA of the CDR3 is TGTGCCACCAGCAGAGATCGGGGGACAGGGGGAAGCGAGCAGTTCTTC.

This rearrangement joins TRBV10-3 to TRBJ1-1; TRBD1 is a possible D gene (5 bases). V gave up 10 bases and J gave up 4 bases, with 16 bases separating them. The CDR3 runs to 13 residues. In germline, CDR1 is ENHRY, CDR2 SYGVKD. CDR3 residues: CASRFTGGTEAFF. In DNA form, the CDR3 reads TGTGCCAGCAGGTTTACCGGGGGCACTGAAGCTTTCTTT.

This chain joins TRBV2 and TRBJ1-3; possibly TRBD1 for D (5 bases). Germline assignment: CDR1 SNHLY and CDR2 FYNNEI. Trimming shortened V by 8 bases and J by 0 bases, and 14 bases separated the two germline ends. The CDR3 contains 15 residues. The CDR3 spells CASWGSRSSGNTIYF. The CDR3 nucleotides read TGTGCCAGCTGGGGCTCCCGGAGCTCTGGAAACACCATATATTTT.

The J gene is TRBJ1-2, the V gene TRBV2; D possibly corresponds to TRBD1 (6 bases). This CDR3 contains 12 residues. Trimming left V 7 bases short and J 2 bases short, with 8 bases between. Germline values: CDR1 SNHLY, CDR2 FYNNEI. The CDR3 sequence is CASNTGNYGYTF. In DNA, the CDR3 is TGTGCCAGCAATACAGGGAACTATGGCTACACCTTC.

The CDR3 DNA reads as TGTGCCAGCCTCGAGCGGGGGCTAGGTGGGGCCAACGTCCTGACTTTC. This encodes CASLERGLGGANVLTF. V usage is TRBV11-2 and J usage is TRBJ2-6; 8 nucleotides line up with TRBD2. Per the germline V gene, CDR1 is SGHAT and CDR2 is FQNNGV. The CDR3 sequence is 16 residues long. With 8 bases clipped from V and 3 bases from J, the junction kept 9 bases outside the gene matches. Complete variable domain (other parts from reference TRBV11-2 and TRBJ2-6): EAGVAQSPRYKIIEKRQSVAFWCNPISGHATLYWYQQILGQGPKLLIQFQNNGVVDDSQLPKDRFSAERLKGVDSTLKIQPAKLEDSAVYLCASLERGLGGANVLTFGAGSRLTVL.

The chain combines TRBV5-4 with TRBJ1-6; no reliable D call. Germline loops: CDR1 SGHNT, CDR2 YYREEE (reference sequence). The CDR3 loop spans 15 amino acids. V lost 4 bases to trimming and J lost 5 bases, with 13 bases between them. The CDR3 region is CASSPPDGDNSPLHF. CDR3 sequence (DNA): TGTGCCAGCAGCCCCCCGGACGGGGATAATTCACCCCTCCACTTT.

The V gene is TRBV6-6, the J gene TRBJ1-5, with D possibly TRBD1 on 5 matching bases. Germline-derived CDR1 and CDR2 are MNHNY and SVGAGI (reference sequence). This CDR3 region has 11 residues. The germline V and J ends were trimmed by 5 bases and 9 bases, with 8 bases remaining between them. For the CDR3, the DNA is TGTGCCAGCAGTGACAGTGGGCCCCAGCATTTT. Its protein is CASSDSGPQHF.

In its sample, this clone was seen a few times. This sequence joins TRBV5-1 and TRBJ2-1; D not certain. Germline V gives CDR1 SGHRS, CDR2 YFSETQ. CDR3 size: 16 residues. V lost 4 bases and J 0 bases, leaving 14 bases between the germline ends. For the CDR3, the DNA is TGCGCCAGCAGCGTCTGGTTGCTGGCCTCCTACAATGAGCAGTTCTTC. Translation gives CASSVWLLASYNEQFF.

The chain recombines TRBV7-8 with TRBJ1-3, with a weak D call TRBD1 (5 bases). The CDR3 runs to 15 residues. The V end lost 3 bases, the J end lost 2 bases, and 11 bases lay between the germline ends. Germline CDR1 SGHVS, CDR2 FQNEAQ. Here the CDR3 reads CASSFGGGTGNTIYF. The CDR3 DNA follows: TGTGCCAGCAGCTTTGGCGGGGGTACTGGAAACACCATATATTTT.

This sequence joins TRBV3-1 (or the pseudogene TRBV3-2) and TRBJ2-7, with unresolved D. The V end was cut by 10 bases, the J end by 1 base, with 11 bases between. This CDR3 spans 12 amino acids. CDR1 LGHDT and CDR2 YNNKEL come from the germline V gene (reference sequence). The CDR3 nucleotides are TGTGCCATCGCCGGTCGGTCCTACGAGCAGTACTTC. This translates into CAIAGRSYEQYF.

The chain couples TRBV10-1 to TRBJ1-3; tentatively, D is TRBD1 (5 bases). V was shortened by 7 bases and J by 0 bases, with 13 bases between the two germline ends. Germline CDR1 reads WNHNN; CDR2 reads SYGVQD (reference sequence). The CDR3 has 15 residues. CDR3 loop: CASTLGGGSGNTIYF. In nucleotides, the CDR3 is TGCGCCAGCACCTTGGGGGGGGGCTCTGGAAACACCATATATTTT.